This TCR beta chain emerged from a study of human T cells and chemical hapten exposure. The wider study: Variability of per-sample TCR yields stemmed mainly from small differences in pooled library volume.

Overall study findings and caveats: With DPC sensitization, TCRs exceeding 1 in 1000 frequency showed no change.

Points on this clonotype: Its antigen remains unknown.

Time point denoted: patch test 1, 2 weeks after DPC sensitization. Treatment denoted: therapeutic diphenylcyclopropenone sensitization with weekly scalp DPC. Losses at the gene ends were 8 bases for V and 4 bases for J; bases not matched to a gene: 14. Germline CDR1 and CDR2: SNHLY and FYNNEI. The CDR3 extends over 17 amino acids. Unique molecular identifiers were affixed to discrete cDNA molecules within the library. MiXCR, applied by TCRdb to the RACE reads, yields one record per CDR3 protein. Of some 170,000 distinct CDR3 sequences listed, under 25% are singletons. The sequencing used whole blood, collected in connection with sensitization to the hapten diphenylcyclopropenone (DPC). The sequence came from a woman in her forties or fifties with alopecia areata. Some clones in this sample may be carry-over from other donors' samples. The rearrangement joins TRBV2 to TRBJ2-2; TRBD2 agrees at 9 bases. CDR3 DNA: TGTGCCAGCGTGCCCCTAGCGGGATTGATGGGCACCGGGGAGCTGTTTTTT. Translating gives CASVPLAGLMGTGELFF.